These T cell receptor beta chains were read from a single sample in a study of T-cell memory formation after mild COVID-19. Via MiXCR, TCRdb re-called the 5' RACE reads, giving one row per CDR3 protein. The sample includes under 400,000 distinct CDR3 sequences, around 30% of them seen just once. The sequencing sample was made of PBMCs or a T cell subset sorted from them (not recorded which). The receptor set was obtained from an adult woman who had mild COVID-19 (a few samples of this study predate the infection). Cell type and time point are not known. The conserved cysteine and the conserved F or W are not part of the CDR3 here. The order of the fields is J gene, V gene, CDR3 protein.

TRBJ1-1	TRBV5-1	ASSLQGADEAF
TRBJ2-1	TRBV24-1	ATSDLRQSDEQF
TRBJ1-2	TRBV5-1	ASSLETGYGYT
TRBJ2-7	TRBV7-2	ASSLTTSSHYEQY
TRBJ2-2	TRBV20-1	SATNTGELF
TRBJ2-4	TRBV24-1	ATSDSGAENIQY
TRBJ1-5	TRBV25-1	ASAALGNQPQH
TRBJ1-6	TRBV20-1	SARVRRTGGGLDNSPLH
TRBJ2-3	TRBV11-1	ASSLEIRTQY
TRBJ1-2	TRBV29-1	SVLRPQSYGYT
TRBJ1-6	TRBV7-8	ASRPGTLNSPLH
TRBJ1-1	TRBV29-1	SVADTEAF
TRBJ2-7	TRBV5-4	ASTSTLGSPALGEQY
TRBJ1-4	TRBV20-1	SASPGQGGEKLF
TRBJ2-2	TRBV9	ASSGRGGAANTGELF
TRBJ2-1	TRBV3-1	ASSPRLAGAFDEQF
TRBJ2-7	TRBV6-6	ASSFNRGQKDYEQY
TRBJ2-1	TRBV3-1	ASSQDVRSGGAYNEQF
TRBJ2-5	TRBV7-2	ASSFGVRETQY
TRBJ1-4	TRBV7-4	ASSSPPSGQTNEKLF